This paragraph reports one T cell receptor beta chain. Its matching antigen is unknown. These data belong to a study of cytomegalovirus exposure and HLA in healthy donors. The primer mix had 60 Vbeta and 13 Jbeta primers. Authors' processing steps: Counted up in a later analysis, unique TCR beta chains came to approximately 83 million, with around 9.9 million shared. Libraries were prepared by immunoSEQ multiplex PCR; TCRdb keeps only in-frame clonotypes and omits some of them. For V, J and clone size, that table is used; D and trimming come from the DNA. The table records more than 140,000 clones, roughly 64% of them present only once. General study points: Most subjects had HLA-A and HLA-B alleles reportedly predicted accurately by TCR beta sequences.

V was pared by 6 bases and J by 5 bases, with 13 bases between. CDR3 length: 13 residues. The germline V gene encodes CDR1 MNHNS and CDR2 SASEGT. The TCR originated in a woman in her thirties in good health and CMV-seropositive. Specimen: PBMCs. V and J are TRBV6-1 and TRBJ2-5; D is possibly TRBD1 (6 bases). The CDR3 DNA sequence: TGTGCCAGCAGGCAACAGGGCTATGAGACCCAGTACTTC. This codes for CASRQQGYETQYF.